These 12 T cell receptor beta chains came from one sample sequenced in a study of T cell changes during pregnancy in multiple sclerosis. Clones were sequenced by immunoSEQ multiplex PCR, and TCRdb holds only the in-frame ones, with some missing. The sample includes about 83,000 clones, about 90% of them seen just once. The source was PBMCs, collected in the first trimester of pregnancy. All receptors come from a female donor in good health, serving as a control in a pregnancy study. Some clones in this sample may be carry-over from other donors' samples.

V is TRBV11-2 and J is TRBJ1-5; 7 positions match TRBD1. V lost 2 bases and J lost 7; bases outside the gene matches: 5. This CDR3 has 14 amino acids. The germline CDR1 and CDR2 sequences are SGHAT and FQNNGV. CDR3 loop: CASSLRQGGQPQHF. The CDR3 nucleotides read TGTGCCAGCAGCTTAAGACAGGGTGGGCAGCCCCAGCATTTT. The entire variable domain, with the rest obtained from reference TRBV11-2 and TRBJ1-5, is as follows: EAGVAQSPRYKIIEKRQSVAFWCNPISGHATLYWYQQILGQGPKLLIQFQNNGVVDDSQLPKDRFSAERLKGVDSTLKIQPAKLEDSAVYLCASSLRQGGQPQHFGDGTRLSIL.

V and J are TRBV27 and TRBJ1-1; D is possibly TRBD1 (6 bases). The V gene's germline CDR1 is MNHEY and CDR2 SMNVEV (reference sequence). The CDR3 covers 14 residues. Trimming removed 6 bases at V and 2 bases at J, with 13 bases between. Here the CDR3 reads CASSPGHLNTEAFF. The CDR3 nucleotides are TGTGCCAGCAGCCCGGGACACCTCAACACTGAAGCTTTCTTT.

V gene TRBV27 combines with J gene TRBJ1-2; 7 bases line up with TRBD1. Germline V gives CDR1 MNHEY, CDR2 SMNVEV (reference sequence). V shed 6 bases, J shed 0 bases, and the junction held 4 bases outside the gene matches. This CDR3 has 14 amino acids. This CDR3 reads CASSITGANYGYTF. CDR3 sequence (DNA): TGTGCCAGCAGCATCACAGGGGCTAACTATGGCTACACCTTC.

V gene TRBV5-1 combines with J gene TRBJ1-6, with D possibly being TRBD1 (5 bases). The CDR3 has 15 amino acids. From germline, CDR1 is SGHRS and CDR2 YFSETQ. Trimming stripped 1 base from V and 5 bases from J, with 10 bases between. The CDR3: CASSLSGGDNSPLHF. Here the CDR3 DNA reads TGCGCCAGCAGCTTGTCGGGGGGGGATAATTCACCCCTCCACTTT. Complete variable domain (other parts from reference TRBV5-1 and TRBJ1-6): KAGVTQTPRYLIKTRGQQVTLSCSPISGHRSVSWYQQTPGQGLQFLFEYFSETQRNKGNFPGRFSGRQFSNSRSEMNVSTLELGDSALYLCASSLSGGDNSPLHFGNGTRLTVT.

This chain connects TRBV28 to TRBJ2-2; TRBD1 matches 7 bases. CDR1 is MDHEN, CDR2 SYDVKM, per germline. The CDR3 contains 15 residues. Losses at the gene ends were 5 bases for V and 6 bases for J; bases not matched to a gene: 9. CDR3 in amino acids: CASSLPGQLAGELFF. Written as DNA, the CDR3 is TGTGCCAGCAGTCTGCCGGGACAGCTCGCCGGGGAGCTGTTTTTT.

This clone was seen only once. The rearrangement links TRBV15 to TRBJ1-2, with 7 bases identical to TRBD1. The CDR3 runs to 16 residues. Looked up from germline, CDR1 is LNHNV and CDR2 is YYDKDF (reference sequence). V lost 5 bases, J lost 4 bases, and 13 bases stayed unmatched. DNA of the CDR3: TGTGCCACCAGCGCGGGACAGCCTTATACTCCCTATGGCTACACCTTC. Translated, it gives CATSAGQPYTPYGYTF.

The CDR3 sequence is CASSDQGALETQYF. CDR3 DNA sequence: TGTGCCAGCAGTGACCAGGGGGCCTTGGAGACCCAGTACTTC. The V gene is TRBV28, the J gene TRBJ2-5, with 8 bases fitting TRBD1. The germline V gene has CDR1 MDHEN and CDR2 SYDVKM. The CDR3 runs to 14 residues. V lost 5 bases and J lost 5; bases outside the gene matches: 7.

This chain connects TRBV7-8 to TRBJ2-1; 13 bases line up with TRBD2. CDR1 and CDR2 from the germline V gene are SGHVS and FQNEAQ. The CDR3 spans 16 residues. V gave up 5 bases and J gave up 9 bases; unmatched junction bases: 10. CDR3 in amino acids: CASSRSGTSGTIEQFF. DNA for the CDR3: TGTGCCAGCAGCCGGAGCGGGACTAGCGGGACTATTGAGCAGTTCTTC.

The chain combines TRBV5-1 with TRBJ2-5, with a weak D call TRBD2 (7 bases). CDR1 and CDR2 (germline): SGHRS, YFSETQ. The CDR3 is made up of 14 amino acids. The V and J ends lost 4 bases and 4 bases respectively, with 14 bases between them. CDR3 in DNA: TGCGCCAGCAGCCTGAATGGGGGGGCAGAGACCCAGTACTTC. It translates to CASSLNGGAETQYF.

This rearrangement joins TRBV6-4 to TRBJ2-3; TRBD2 matches at 9 bases. CDR3 size: 15 residues. Trimming removed 4 bases from V and 2 bases from J; junction bases left unmatched: 4. Germline values: CDR1 MRHNA, CDR2 SNTAGT. CDR3 loop: CASSVGGRATDTQYF. The CDR3, as DNA: TGTGCCAGCAGTGTTGGCGGGAGGGCCACAGATACGCAGTATTTT.

This chain joins TRBV5-5 and TRBJ1-5, with a possible D match to TRBD1 (5 bases). CDR1 and CDR2 from the germline V gene are SGHKS and YYEKEE (reference sequence). The CDR3 totals 15 residues. Trimming removed 0 bases at V and 1 base at J, with 8 bases between. The CDR3 region is CASSLVGASNQPQHF. CDR3 coding DNA: TGTGCCAGCAGCTTGGTAGGGGCCAGCAATCAGCCCCAGCATTTT.

The chain links TRBV18 to TRBJ2-5; tentatively, D is TRBD1 (5 bases). Germline CDR1 is KGHSH and CDR2 is LQKENI. Trimming cost V 4 bases and J 3 bases, with 15 bases left between them. The CDR3 covers 15 residues. CDR3 sequence reads: CASSLGVRGKETQYF. CDR3 sequence (DNA): TGTGCCAGCTCACTCGGCGTTAGGGGAAAAGAGACCCAGTACTTC.